This T cell receptor beta chain was sequenced in a study of T-cell reconstitution after alpha-beta-depleted transplantation in children. A library of TCRbeta sequences, prepared with unique molecular identifiers, was generated. Each CDR3 protein gets one entry after TCRdb re-called the PCR reads with MiXCR. The table records some 250,000 distinct CDR3 sequences, about 11% of them present only once. V was shortened by 8 bases and J by 0 bases, with 20 bases between the two germline ends. The CDR3 is 16 residues long. Germline V gives CDR1 SGHDN, CDR2 FVKESK. The sample holds many counts of this clonotype.

Source: PBMCs from the stem cell graft donor, taken from the stem cell graft. This rearrangement joins TRBV14 to TRBJ2-7; D tentatively reads TRBD1 or TRBD2 (7 bases each). This TCR derives from a human donor who donated a stem cell graft to a child with acute lymphoblastic leukemia. In nucleotides, the CDR3 is TGTGCCAGCGGGGGAGGGGACAGTCATCTCTCCTACGAGCAGTACTTC. It translates to CASGGGDSHLSYEQYF. The complete variable domain, with remaining parts taken from reference TRBV14 and TRBJ2-7, reads EAGVTQFPSHSVIEKGQTVTLRCDPISGHDNLYWYRRVMGKEIKFLLHFVKESKQDESGMPNNRFLAERTGGTYSTLKVQPAELEDSGVYFCASGGGDSHLSYEQYFGPGTRLTVT.